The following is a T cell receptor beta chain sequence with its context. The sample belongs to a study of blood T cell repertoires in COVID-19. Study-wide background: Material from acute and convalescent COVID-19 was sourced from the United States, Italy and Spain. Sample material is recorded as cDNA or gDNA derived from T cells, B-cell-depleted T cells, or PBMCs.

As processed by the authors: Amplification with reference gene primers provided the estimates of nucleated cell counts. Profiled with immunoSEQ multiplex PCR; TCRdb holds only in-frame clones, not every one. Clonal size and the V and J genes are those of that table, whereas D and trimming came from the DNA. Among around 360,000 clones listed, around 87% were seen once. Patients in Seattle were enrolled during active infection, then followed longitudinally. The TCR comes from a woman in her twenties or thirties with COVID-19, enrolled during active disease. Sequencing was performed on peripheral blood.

CDR3 in DNA: TGTGCCAGCAGCGTGGGACTCCTGAACACTGAAGCTTTCTTT. It encodes CASSVGLLNTEAFF. The chain recombines TRBV5-6 with TRBJ1-1; tentative D call: TRBD1 (5 bases). Germline V lookup: CDR1 SGHDT, CDR2 YYEEEE. This CDR3 has 14 amino acids. Deletions cut 4 bases from V and 0 bases from J, with 10 bases between.